These 16 T cell receptor beta chains were sequenced from one sample in a study of T cell clonality in common variable immunodeficiency. Clones were sequenced by immunoSEQ multiplex PCR, and TCRdb holds only the in-frame ones, with some missing. There are 80,000 or so clones in the sample, none observed a single time. Source material: peripheral blood mononuclear cells. These receptors all come from a person aged 18 to 70 in good health.

This clone was seen ten or more times. The read falls 3 residues short of the CDR3 end, and the missing part is taken from the germline J gene. This sequence joins TRBV19 and TRBJ2-2; 13 positions match TRBD2. Trimming took 3 bases from V and 10 from J; bases not matched to a gene: 8. Germline-derived CDR1 and CDR2 are LNHDA and SQIVND (reference sequence). The CDR3 consists of 16 residues. The covered CDR3 bases are TGTGCCAGTAGTATCCCAGGACTAGCGGGAGAAGTGGAG. This translates into CASSIPGLAGEVE. The CDR3 reads in full as CASSIPGLAGEVELFF. The full variable domain, in which reference TRBV19 and TRBJ2-2 provide the parts outside the CDR3, is DGGITQSPKYLFRKEGQNVTLSCEQNLNHDAMYWYRQDPGQGLRLIYYSQIVNDFQKGDIAEGYSVSREKKESFPLTVTSAQKNPTAFYLCASSIPGLAGEVELFFGEGSRLTVL.

This clone was detected many times. The read halts 3 residues ahead of the CDR3 end, with the missing end drawn from the germline J gene. The chain couples TRBV27 to TRBJ2-7; TRBD2 aligns across 14 bases. V shed 6 bases and J 5 bases; nucleotides not matched to a gene: 3. The CDR3 extends over 14 amino acids. Germline values: CDR1 MNHEY, CDR2 SMNVEV (reference sequence). The CDR3 sequence is CASSLTSGRDEQYF. CDR3 DNA (partial): TGTGCCAGCAGCCTGACTAGCGGGAGGGACGAG.

This clone was recorded many times. The CDR3 goes on 3 residues after the read ends, and that part is filled in from the germline J gene. The chain carries TRBV19 and TRBJ2-1; TRBD1 might be the D (6 bases). The V gene's germline CDR1 is LNHDA and CDR2 SQIVND (reference sequence). The CDR3 extends over 15 amino acids. V was cut by 1 base and J by 5 bases, with 12 bases left in between. The sequenced CDR3 bases are TGTGCCAGTAGTATAGGGGGGCGGTCCGACAATGAG. It specifies CASSIGGRSDNE. From start to end, the CDR3 is CASSIGGRSDNEQFF.

This clone was counted ten times or more. With the read ending 3 residues before the CDR3 end, the germline J gene is used to fill in that end. The chain links TRBV19 to TRBJ1-2, with D possibly matching TRBD1 (6 bases). Germline V gene lookup returns CDR1 LNHDA and CDR2 SQIVND (reference sequence). V shed 7 bases and J shed 2 bases, with 14 bases lying between them. This CDR3 is 14 amino acids long. This CDR3 reads CASTHPGGNYGYTF. Incomplete CDR3 DNA: TGTGCCAGTACCCATCCGGGGGGCAACTATGGC.

The sample holds many counts of this clone. The read gets to within 3 residues of the CDR3 end, and the germline J gene fills in the rest. The genes are TRBV20-1 and TRBJ2-3, with TRBD2 matching over 8 bases. This CDR3 has 15 residues. With V trimmed by 5 bases and J by 0 bases, 7 bases remained unmatched. The V gene's germline CDR1 is DFQATT and CDR2 SNEGSKA (reference sequence). CDR3: CSAQRAGVSTDTQYF. The sequenced CDR3 bases are TGCAGTGCTCAAAGAGCGGGAGTGAGCACAGATACG.

This clone was detected many times. The read terminates 3 residues before the CDR3 end, so the remaining end is supplied by the germline J gene. The rearrangement links TRBV29-1 to TRBJ1-1; D unclear. Germline V lookup: CDR1 SQVTM, CDR2 ANQGSEA. CDR3 length: 10 amino acids. V was clipped by 5 bases and J by 2 bases, with 3 bases between them. Partial CDR3 DNA: TGCAGCGTTTATAACACTGAA. It encodes CSVYNTE. The complete CDR3 protein is CSVYNTEAFF.

In its sample, this clone was seen many times. The read terminates 3 residues ahead of where the CDR3 ends, so the germline J gene completes it. The chain joins TRBV6-2 or TRBV6-3 to TRBJ1-2; the D is unclear. Germline CDR1 MNHEY, CDR2 SVGEGT. CDR3 length: 13 residues. Trimming shortened V by 5 bases and J by 5 bases, and 12 bases separated the two germline ends. The CDR3 spells CASSPARTYGYTF. The sequenced CDR3 bases are TGTGCCAGCAGTCCCGCCAGGACTTATGGC.

This clone was observed many times. The read finishes 3 residues shy of the CDR3 end, and the germline J gene is used to complete it. The J gene is TRBJ2-1, the V gene TRBV7-2; D may be TRBD2 (5 bases). Trimming took off 2 bases at V and 1 base at J, with 9 bases between the two ends. Looked up from germline, CDR1 is SGHTA and CDR2 is FQGNSA. This CDR3 spans 15 amino acids. Partial CDR3 DNA: TGTGCCAGCAGCTTACGGGGAGTATCCTACAATGAG. This codes for CASSLRGVSYNE. From start to end, the CDR3 is CASSLRGVSYNEQFF.

This clone was picked up many times. With the read ending 3 residues before the CDR3 end, the germline J gene is used to fill in that end. This rearrangement joins TRBV10-2 to TRBJ2-7, with TRBD2 matching over 8 bases. CDR3 size: 14 residues. Germline-derived CDR1 and CDR2 are WSHSY and SAAADI. V was clipped by 4 bases and J by 0 bases; unmatched bases: 2. The CDR3 is CASSVAGSSYEQYF. The covered CDR3 bases are TGCGCCAGCAGTGTAGCGGGGAGCTCCTACGAG.

This clone showed up many times. The CDR3 end is not reached by the read, which stops 3 residues before it; the germline J gene fills it in. The J gene is TRBJ2-5, the V gene TRBV29-1; 9 bases are shared with TRBD1. This CDR3 is 14 amino acids long. CDR1 and CDR2 from the germline V gene are SQVTM and ANQGSEA. The ends lost 6 bases at V and 5 bases at J; junction bases unmatched: 10. The CDR3 loop reads CSVGVQGAGETQYF. CDR3 DNA, as far as it was read: TGCAGCGTCGGCGTACAGGGGGCAGGTGAGACC.

In its sample, this clone was seen a few times. This may come from a read error, since a much larger clone is one base off. The read terminates 3 residues ahead of where the CDR3 ends, so the germline J gene completes it. This chain connects TRBV19 to TRBJ2-5, with D possibly TRBD1 on 6 matching bases. The CDR3 has 15 amino acids. Germline V gene lookup returns CDR1 LNHDA and CDR2 SQIVND (reference sequence). The CDR3 loop is CASSILRGAQGTQYF. Partial CDR3 DNA: TGTGCCAGTAGTATACTCAGGGGAGCACAAGGGACC.

This clone was observed many times. Read data end 3 residues before the CDR3 end; the end is taken from the germline J gene. The chain links TRBV11-2 to TRBJ2-7; 8 bases line up with TRBD2. This CDR3 has 14 residues. V was clipped by 5 bases and J by 6 bases; unmatched bases: 9. Looked up from germline, CDR1 is SGHAT and CDR2 is FQNNGV. The CDR3 here is CASSASGTSTEQYF. The CDR3 bases that were read are TGTGCCAGCAGCGCCTCCGGGACTAGTACCGAG.

This clone came up many times. The read ends 3 residues early relative to the CDR3; the germline J gene fills the gap. The chain couples TRBV10-3 to TRBJ1-2, with 7 bases identical to TRBD1. The germline V gene encodes CDR1 ENHRY and CDR2 SYGVKD. The CDR3 has 14 amino acids. CDR3 DNA, as far as it was read: TGTGCCATCGGGGTAGGACAGGTTGATGGCGGC. It is translated as CAIGVGQVDGG. The complete CDR3 protein is CAIGVGQVDGGYTF.

Ten or more counts support this clone. The read ends 3 residues early relative to the CDR3; the germline J gene fills the gap. This sequence joins TRBV9 and TRBJ2-5; no reliable D call. Germline lookup yields CDR1 SGDLS and CDR2 YYNGEE. This CDR3 is built from 14 residues. V was shortened by 0 bases and J by 0 bases, with 6 bases between the two germline ends. Partial CDR3 DNA: TGTGCCAGCAGCGTAGAGGGTAACCAAGAGACC. Its translation is CASSVEGNQET. The CDR3 in full is CASSVEGNQETQYF.

This clone occurred many times. From the germline J gene comes the end of the CDR3, since the read stops 3 residues before it. The chain carries TRBV28 and TRBJ2-1; 8 bases are shared with TRBD1. CDR1 and CDR2 from the germline V gene are MDHEN and SYDVKM. Germline trimming cut 6 bases from V and 8 bases from J; bases unmatched to any gene: 12. The CDR3 has 15 residues. The CDR3 bases that were read are TGTGCCAGCAGCACAGACAGGGGTCCAATCTATGAG. Protein product: CASSTDRGPIYE. The CDR3 reads in full as CASSTDRGPIYEQFF. The full variable domain, rest sourced from reference TRBV28 and TRBJ2-1, is DVKVTQSSRYLVKRTGEKVFLECVQDMDHENMFWYRQDPGLGLRLIYFSYDVKMKEKGDIPEGYSVSREKKERFSLILESASTNQTSMYLCASSTDRGPIYEQFFGPGTRLTVL.

Of note for this clone: The CDR3 goes on 3 residues after the read ends, and that part is filled in from the germline J gene. The chain couples TRBV7-6 to TRBJ2-7; a possible D gene is TRBD2 (6 bases). CDR1 is SGHVS, CDR2 FNYEAQ, per germline. The CDR3 runs 13 residues. V lost 7 bases and J 0 bases, leaving 10 bases between the germline ends. Incomplete CDR3 DNA: TGTGCCAGCAACGCGGGGAGCTCCTACGAG. This sequence encodes CASNAGSSYE. The CDR3 in full is CASNAGSSYEQYF.